This T cell receptor (beta chain) was sequenced during a study of shared clonotypes between healthy human individuals. Study-wide points: Naive subsets, compared against memory subsets, generally had larger estimated richness values.

V was clipped by 6 bases and J by 0 bases; unmatched bases: 3. The V gene's germline CDR1 is MNHEY and CDR2 SVGAGI. The CDR3 covers 14 residues. Each PCR replicate from the sorted subsets contained 150 to 200 ng DNA, which is about 30,000 T cell genomes. Source study methods: ImmunoSEQ output held junction-only sequences without quality scores, so filtering differed. Using immunoSEQ multiplex PCR, the repertoire was profiled, and TCRdb retains in-frame clones only, with some absent. The V and J calls and clone size were taken over from that table, and D and trimming were inferred from the DNA. The sample has around 1.4 million clones, approximately 98.5% seen once. About this clone itself: Its antigen remains unknown.

What was sequenced was naive CD4+ T cells sorted from blood. Subset meaning: CD45RA+ positively selected. This chain uses TRBV6-5 with TRBJ1-2, with TRBD1 identical over 8 bases. This TCR was recovered from a young man in good health. This CDR3 reads CASRAGQANYGYTF. The CDR3, as DNA: TGTGCCAGCAGGGCGGGACAGGCTAACTATGGCTACACCTTC.